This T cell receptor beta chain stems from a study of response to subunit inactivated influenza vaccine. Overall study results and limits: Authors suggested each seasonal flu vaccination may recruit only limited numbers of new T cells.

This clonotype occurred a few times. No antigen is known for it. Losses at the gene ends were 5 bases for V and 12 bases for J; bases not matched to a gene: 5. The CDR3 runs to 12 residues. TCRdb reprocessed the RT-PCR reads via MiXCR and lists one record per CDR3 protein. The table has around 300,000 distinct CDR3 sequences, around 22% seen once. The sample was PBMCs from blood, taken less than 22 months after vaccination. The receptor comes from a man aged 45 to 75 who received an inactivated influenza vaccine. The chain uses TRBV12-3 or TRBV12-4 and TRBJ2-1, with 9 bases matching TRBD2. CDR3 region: CASSRSGRGQFF. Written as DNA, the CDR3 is TGTGCCAGCAGTCGTAGCGGGAGAGGGCAGTTCTTC.